This paragraph reports one TCR beta chain. V was cut by 1 base and J by 8 bases, with 11 bases left in between. This CDR3 has 14 residues. These data belong to a study of CD8 T cells in Susac syndrome. The authors reverse transcribed 0.5 to 1 ug RNA with random hexamers. TCRdb analysed the immunoSEQ multiplex PCR reads with MiXCR anew, one entry per CDR3 protein. The sample carries about 80,000 distinct CDR3 sequences, roughly 95% recorded once. The receptor's source is a human donor with Susac syndrome. The chain joins TRBV12-3 or TRBV12-4 to TRBJ2-2; D uncertain. Sequencing input: CD8+ T cells from PBMCs. Here the CDR3 DNA reads TGTGCCAGCAGTTTAGGTCGCCTGGGTGGGGAGCTGTTTTTT. Protein product: CASSLGRLGGELFF.